What follows is one T cell receptor (beta chain) and its context. This sample was included in a study of blood T cell repertoires in COVID-19. Sequenced by immunoSEQ multiplex PCR; TCRdb stores in-frame clones only, minus some. The sample includes 100,000 to 150,000 clones, approximately 83% of them seen just once. CDR3 length: 14 residues. V was clipped by 3 bases and J by 6 bases; unmatched bases: 2. The germline gives CDR1 LNHDA, CDR2 SQIVND (reference sequence). The sequenced sample consisted of peripheral blood. The chain is built from TRBV19 and TRBJ2-2; 9 nucleotides agree with TRBD2. This clonotype was sampled from a woman between 65 and 79 years old with acute or convalescent COVID-19. The CDR3 DNA follows: TGTGCCAGTAGTATTCAGCGGGGGGCCGGGGAGCTGTTTTTT. This gives the protein CASSIQRGAGELFF. Using reference TRBV19 and TRBJ2-2 for the parts outside the CDR3, the full variable domain is DGGITQSPKYLFRKEGQNVTLSCEQNLNHDAMYWYRQDPGQGLRLIYYSQIVNDFQKGDIAEGYSVSREKKESFPLTVTSAQKNPTAFYLCASSIQRGAGELFFGEGSRLTVL.